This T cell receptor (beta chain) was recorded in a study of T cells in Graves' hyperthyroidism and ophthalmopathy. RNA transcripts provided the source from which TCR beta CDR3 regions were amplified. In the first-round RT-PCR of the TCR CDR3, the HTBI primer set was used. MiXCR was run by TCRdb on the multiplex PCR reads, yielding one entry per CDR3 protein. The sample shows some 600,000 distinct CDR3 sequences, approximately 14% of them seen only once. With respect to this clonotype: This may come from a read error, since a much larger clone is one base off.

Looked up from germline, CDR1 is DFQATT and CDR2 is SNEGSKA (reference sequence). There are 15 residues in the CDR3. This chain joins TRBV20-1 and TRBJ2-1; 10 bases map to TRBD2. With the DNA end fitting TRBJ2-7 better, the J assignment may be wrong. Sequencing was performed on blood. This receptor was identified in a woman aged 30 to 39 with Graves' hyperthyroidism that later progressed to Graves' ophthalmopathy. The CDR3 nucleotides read TGCAGTGCTAGAATCTCTAGCGGGAGTCGGAATGAGCAGTACTTC. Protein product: CSARISSGSRNEQYF.